This TCR beta chain was identified in a study of blood T cell repertoires in COVID-19. In the original workflow: For nucleated cells, counts were estimated from reference gene primer amplification. Only in-frame clones appear in the TCRdb table, and some are missing; sequencing was by immunoSEQ multiplex PCR. V and J calls and clone size are those listed in that table; D and trimming were worked out from the DNA. The sample includes about 360,000 clones, approximately 89% of them seen just once. Residents of 20 to 25 US areas, aged about 18 to 89 years, made up the participants. Assignments of participants to cohorts depended upon their own reported clinical history. The CDR3 is 14 residues long. Germline-derived CDR1 and CDR2 are LNHDA and SQIVND (reference sequence). The J segment lost 4 bases and the V segment lost 8 bases, leaving 5 bases of the junction unmatched.

The TCR sequence derives from a middle-aged man in a cohort exposed to, infected with or recovered from COVID-19 (not recorded which). The chain uses TRBV19 and TRBJ2-2; 9 bases match TRBD1. Sequencing input: PBMCs or T cells enriched from blood (not recorded which). The CDR3 DNA reads TGTGCCAGTCAGGACAGGGGTCCCACCGGGGAGCTGTTTTTT. Its translation: CASQDRGPTGELFF.